The next 24 T cell receptor beta chains were all read from a single sample in a study of vaccination and CD4 T cells after COVID-19. Their specific antigens are unknown. The Oncomine TCR Beta short-read assay generated sequence data from the DNA of cultured CD4+ T cells. TCRdb reprocessed the PCR reads with MiXCR, giving one entry per CDR3 protein. The sample holds fewer than 15,000 distinct CDR3 sequences, roughly 60% seen once. Treatment specified: roughly 10-day PBMC culture with coronavirus spike peptide pools or control peptides (ViraFEST assay). The sequenced sample was cultured CD4+ T cells from blood, obtained after SARS-CoV-2 vaccination. The receptors were sampled from a human donor with COVID-19.

V gene TRBV6-2 or TRBV6-3 combines with J gene TRBJ2-2; possible D gene TRBD2, 5 bases. The ends were cut back, 4 bases at V and 7 bases at J, with 22 bases in the middle. CDR1 is MNHEY and CDR2 is SVGEGT in the germline V gene. CDR3 length equals 17 residues. In nucleotides, the CDR3 is TGTGCCAGCAGTTGGTACCCCAGGAGGACCTGGGACGGGGAGCTGTTTTTT. It codes for CASSWYPRRTWDGELFF.

The V and J genes are TRBV19 and TRBJ1-5; D not resolved. The CDR3 is made up of 13 amino acids. Trimming pared 8 bases from V and 2 bases from J, leaving 10 bases between. Per germline, CDR1 LNHDA and CDR2 SQIVND (reference sequence). CDR3 nucleotide sequence: TGTGCCAGTTTGGGCGGAGGCAATCAGCCCCAGCATTTT. Translating it yields CASLGGGNQPQHF.

The genes are TRBV4-3 and TRBJ2-5; a weak D match, TRBD1 (7 bases). This CDR3 spans 15 amino acids. V dropped 4 bases and J dropped 4 bases, with 16 bases sitting between them. Germline-derived CDR1 and CDR2 are LGHNA and YSLEER. CDR3 sequence reads: CASSRTQGGGETQYF. The CDR3 nucleotides read TGCGCCAGCAGCCGTACGCAGGGGGGCGGAGAGACCCAGTACTTC.

This clonotype was seen once. The V call is TRBV5-1, the J call TRBJ2-3, with 10 bases lining up with TRBD2. J was trimmed by 4 bases and V by 3 bases; bases with no gene match: 5. Germline loops: CDR1 SGHRS, CDR2 YFSETQ. This CDR3 spans 15 amino acids. The CDR3 nucleotides read TGCGCCAGCAGCTGGACTAGCGGACCTGCAGATACGCAGTATTTT. Residues: CASSWTSGPADTQYF.

The chain couples TRBV4-2 to TRBJ1-2, with a tentative D call TRBD1 (5 bases). The germline gives CDR1 LGHNA, CDR2 YNFKEQ. CDR3 size: 16 residues. Trimming pared 4 bases from V and 4 bases from J, leaving 19 bases between. The CDR3 DNA follows: TGTGCCAGCAGCCCGGATTTCATAGGGGCGCTCTATGGCTACACCTTC. Translation: CASSPDFIGALYGYTF.

This clonotype was observed a single time. The J gene is TRBJ2-5, the V gene TRBV5-1; D is perhaps TRBD2 (5 bases). The germline gives CDR1 SGHRS, CDR2 YFSETQ. The CDR3 covers 14 residues. Trimming pared 4 bases from V and 3 bases from J, leaving 13 bases between. The CDR3 DNA is TGCGCCAGCAGCCGCAAAACCGGGGAAGAGACCCAGTACTTC. Its translation: CASSRKTGEETQYF.

This chain joins TRBV7-2 and TRBJ2-7; D is perhaps TRBD1 (6 bases). The germline CDR1 and CDR2 sequences are SGHTA and FQGNSA. This CDR3 has 13 amino acids. The V and J ends lost 11 bases and 0 bases respectively, with 14 bases between them. The CDR3 DNA is TGTGCCTCCCAGGGGTACAGCTCCTACGAGCAGTACTTC. It translates to CASQGYSSYEQYF.

This clonotype was seen a few times. The chain couples TRBV20-1 to TRBJ1-1; TRBD1 aligns across 8 bases. This CDR3 comprises 12 residues. The germline V gene encodes CDR1 DFQATT and CDR2 SNEGSKA (reference sequence). Germline trimming cut 2 bases from V and 10 bases from J; bases unmatched to any gene: 6. The CDR3 is CSARRTGQGAFF. The CDR3, as DNA: TGCAGTGCTAGAAGGACAGGGCAGGGAGCTTTCTTT.

J is TRBJ2-7 and V is TRBV6-1; a possible D gene is TRBD2 (5 bases). V shed 2 bases and J shed 5 bases, with 13 bases lying between them. The length of the CDR3 is 14 residues. Germline CDR1 reads MNHNS; CDR2 reads SASEGT. The CDR3 coding sequence is TGTGCCAGCAGTGAATCGGGAAAAACCCACGAGCAGTACTTC. It yields the protein CASSESGKTHEQYF.

The rearrangement joins TRBV7-2 to TRBJ2-2; D call uncertain. Trimming cost V 5 bases and J 3 bases, with 4 bases left between them. This CDR3 region has 12 residues. The germline V gene encodes CDR1 SGHTA and CDR2 FQGNSA. CDR3 bases: TGTGCCAGCAGCCCCTACACCGGGGAGCTGTTTTTT. As protein: CASSPYTGELFF.

The chain combines TRBV6-2 or TRBV6-3 with TRBJ1-2; 11 nucleotides align to TRBD1. The CDR3 loop spans 17 amino acids. V shed 6 bases and J 3 bases; nucleotides not matched to a gene: 12. The germline V gene encodes CDR1 MNHEY and CDR2 SVGEGT. The CDR3 sequence is CASSYPDRTGGYYGYTF. CDR3 bases: TGTGCCAGCAGCTACCCCGACCGGACAGGGGGCTACTATGGCTACACCTTC.

The chain has TRBV9 and TRBJ2-7; no reliable D call. Germline CDR1 reads SGDLS; CDR2 reads YYNGEE. The CDR3 loop spans 15 amino acids. Trimming removed 4 bases at V and 1 base at J, with 15 bases between. CDR3 sequence reads: CASSPGGTYSYEQYF. CDR3 sequence (DNA): TGTGCCAGCAGCCCCGGTGGAACATATTCCTACGAGCAGTACTTC.

A few counts support this clonotype. The V call is TRBV30, the J call TRBJ2-7; D remains ambiguous. From germline, CDR1 is GTSNPN and CDR2 SVGIG (reference sequence). The CDR3 consists of 11 residues. The ends were cut back, 4 bases at V and 0 bases at J, with 4 bases in the middle. The CDR3 DNA reads as TGTGCCTGGACTCGCTCCTACGAGCAGTACTTC. Its protein is CAWTRSYEQYF.

This chain links TRBV5-4 with TRBJ1-1; 7 bases map to TRBD1. The germline gives CDR1 SGHNT, CDR2 YYREEE (reference sequence). The V and J ends lost 1 base and 3 bases, in that order; junction bases with no gene match: 9. The CDR3 loop spans 16 amino acids. CDR3 region: CASSLRTTGPHTEAFF. CDR3 DNA: TGTGCCAGCAGCTTGCGGACGACAGGGCCACACACTGAAGCTTTCTTT.

This rearrangement joins TRBV20-1 to TRBJ2-7; 7 nucleotides line up with TRBD2. The CDR3 spans 14 residues. V lost 6 bases, J lost 0 bases, and 8 bases stayed unmatched. The germline gives CDR1 DFQATT, CDR2 SNEGSKA (reference sequence). CDR3 nucleotide sequence: TGCAGTGCAGCGGGGTCCGCAGTCTCCTACGAGCAGTACTTC. Amino acids: CSAAGSAVSYEQYF.

V gene TRBV11-2 combines with J gene TRBJ1-6; no definite D call. The V gene lost 1 base and the J gene lost 9 bases, with 4 bases spanning the gap. Germline V gene data show CDR1 as SGHAT and CDR2 as FQNNGV. This CDR3 contains 12 residues. This CDR3 reads CASSLGGSPLHF. CDR3 sequence (DNA): TGTGCCAGCAGCTTAGGAGGTTCACCCCTCCACTTT.

CDR3 sequence: CASSSADGTEAFF. The CDR3 nucleotides are TGTGCCAGCAGTTCAGCTGATGGGACTGAAGCTTTCTTT. The chain has TRBV12-3 or TRBV12-4 and TRBJ1-1; D is undetermined. Trimming pared 4 bases from V and 5 bases from J, leaving 11 bases between. The CDR3 spans 13 residues.

In its sample, this clonotype was seen a few times. The CDR3 coding sequence is TGCAGTGCTAGAGTTGCGGGGTTAACCTACGAGCAGTACTTC. Protein: CSARVAGLTYEQYF. The chain is built from TRBV20-1 and TRBJ2-7; a possible D gene is TRBD2 (6 bases). Trimming took 1 base from V and 2 from J, leaving 12 bases between them. CDR3 size: 14 residues. The germline gives CDR1 DFQATT, CDR2 SNEGSKA (reference sequence).

This chain joins TRBV6-1 and TRBJ1-2; weak D call: TRBD1 (6 bases). This CDR3 comprises 13 residues. Germline V gives CDR1 MNHNS, CDR2 SASEGT. The V end lost 4 bases, the J end lost 7 bases, and 13 bases lay between the germline ends. CDR3: CASSAKRGGGYTF. Written as DNA, the CDR3 is TGTGCCAGCAGTGCCAAGAGAGGGGGTGGCTACACCTTC.

This rearrangement joins TRBV30 to TRBJ1-1; TRBD1 is a possible D gene (6 bases). Germline CDR1 and CDR2: GTSNPN and SVGIG (reference sequence). V was pared by 0 bases and J by 1 base, with 15 bases between. This CDR3 comprises 16 residues. The CDR3 region has the DNA TGTGCCTGGAGTGTCCGTGGAGGACAGAGGAACACTGAAGCTTTCTTT. Translating gives CAWSVRGGQRNTEAFF.

The V call is TRBV2, the J call TRBJ2-5; perhaps D is TRBD1 or TRBD2 (5 bases each). The CDR3 spans 16 residues. Trimming removed 6 bases at V and 4 bases at J, with 21 bases between. CDR1 is SNHLY and CDR2 is FYNNEI in the germline V gene. CDR3 sequence reads: CASREDGAKVLETQYF. For the CDR3, the DNA is TGTGCCAGCAGGGAGGACGGGGCGAAGGTGCTAGAGACCCAGTACTTC.

This chain connects TRBV6-2 or TRBV6-3 to TRBJ1-2; no firm D call. The CDR3 sequence is 14 residues long. Trimming shortened V by 2 bases and J by 5 bases, and 12 bases separated the two germline ends. Germline V lookup: CDR1 MNHEY, CDR2 SVGEGT. The CDR3 loop reads CASSYLSGGYGYTF. CDR3 DNA: TGTGCCAGCAGTTACCTTTCGGGCGGATATGGCTACACCTTC.

The V gene is TRBV27, the J gene TRBJ2-5; D unclear. V was pared by 8 bases and J by 5 bases, with 6 bases between. The CDR3 covers 10 residues. CDR1 MNHEY and CDR2 SMNVEV come from the germline V gene (reference sequence). The CDR3 here is CASARETQYF. The CDR3, as DNA: TGTGCCAGCGCTCGGGAGACCCAGTACTTC.

The chain links TRBV6-8 to TRBJ1-5, with D perhaps TRBD1 (6 bases). Germline values: CDR1 MNHGY, CDR2 SAAAGT. V lost 3 bases and J 4 bases, leaving 19 bases between the germline ends. The CDR3 extends over 17 amino acids. The CDR3 loop is CASSYKGGEDRNQPQHF. The CDR3 coding sequence is TGTGCCAGCAGTTATAAGGGCGGGGAGGACAGAAATCAGCCCCAGCATTTT.